The clone carrying this T cell receptor beta chain was counted many times. This record belongs to a study of CXCR3 chemokines and chemotherapy response in bladder cancer. MiXCR, run by TCRdb on the PCR reads, gives a single entry per CDR3 protein. Of about 8,900 distinct CDR3 sequences in the sample, more than 20% are singletons; the top ten hold around 8.8%. The sequence was obtained from a human donor with bladder cancer that did not respond to neoadjuvant chemotherapy. The biological material was taken from a patient whose treatment included neoadjuvant chemotherapy.

CDR3 coding DNA: TGTGCCAGCAGCGAGCTTACCGGGGCCCAGCCCCAGCATTTT. It specifies CASSELTGAQPQHF. The chain uses TRBV2 and TRBJ1-5; possible D gene TRBD1, 5 bases. Trimming took 6 bases from V and 7 from J, leaving 16 bases between them. The CDR3 runs to 14 residues. Germline V gene sequence: CDR1 SNHLY, CDR2 FYNNEI.